Listed below are T cell receptor beta chains from one sample, sequenced in a study of vaccination and CD4 T cells after COVID-19. TCRdb ran MiXCR on the PCR reads and lists one entry per CDR3 protein. In the table there are 7,000 to 9,000 distinct CDR3 sequences, roughly 29% of which are singletons. For these receptors, no antigen is known. Material for sequencing was CD4+ T cells from blood, cultured in vitro. These receptors originate from a human donor in good health. CDR3s include the opening cysteine and the closing phenylalanine or tryptophan. Each record gives: clone size, D gene, V gene, J gene, CDR3 DNA, CDR3 protein. A D gene is named only where the DNA matches it firmly. Some rows mark clone size as missing; the rest say once, few, many or name a class of expanded clone.

clone size: .; D gene: .; V gene: TRBV6-1; J gene: TRBJ2-1; CDR3 DNA: TGTGCCAGCACCATAATAGGAGGTCCTAATGAGCAGTTCTTC; CDR3 protein: CASTIIGGPNEQFF
clone size: few; D gene: TRBD1; V gene: TRBV7-9; J gene: TRBJ2-5; CDR3 DNA: TGTGCCAGCAGCCCCCTACAGGGGCCACAAGAGACCCAGTACTTC; CDR3 protein: CASSPLQGPQETQYF
clone size: .; D gene: TRBD1; V gene: TRBV5-1; J gene: TRBJ2-2; CDR3 DNA: TGCGCCAGCAGCCGCGACAGGGGGGGATACGGGGAGCTGTTTTTT; CDR3 protein: CASSRDRGGYGELFF
clone size: .; D gene: .; V gene: TRBV7-6; J gene: TRBJ1-1; CDR3 DNA: TGTGCCAGCAGCGGAGACGGGGGAAACACTGAAGCTTTCTTT; CDR3 protein: CASSGDGGNTEAFF
clone size: few; D gene: TRBD1; V gene: TRBV19; J gene: TRBJ2-2; CDR3 DNA: TGTGCCAGTAATCCCGGGACAGGGATCACCGGGGAGCTGTTTTTT; CDR3 protein: CASNPGTGITGELFF
clone size: few; D gene: TRBD1; V gene: TRBV20-1; J gene: TRBJ1-1; CDR3 DNA: TGCAGTGCTTTCCAGACCAACAGGGGGAACACTGAAGCTTTCTTT; CDR3 protein: CSAFQTNRGNTEAFF
clone size: few; D gene: .; V gene: TRBV7-9; J gene: TRBJ1-2; CDR3 DNA: TGTGCCATTCCGGACGAGTCCTATGGCTACACCTTC; CDR3 protein: CAIPDESYGYTF
clone size: few; D gene: .; V gene: TRBV5-1; J gene: TRBJ2-5; CDR3 DNA: TGCGCCAGCAGCTTGAATTCTGGGGGCGCCACGGAGACCCAGTACTTC; CDR3 protein: CASSLNSGGATETQYF
clone size: .; D gene: .; V gene: TRBV27; J gene: TRBJ2-1; CDR3 DNA: TGTGCCAGCAGCAGAAACAATGAGCAGTTCTTC; CDR3 protein: CASSRNNEQFF
clone size: .; D gene: TRBD1; V gene: TRBV19; J gene: TRBJ2-7; CDR3 DNA: TGTGCCAGTAGTATAGGCCCGGGACAGGGAGGCGAGCAGTACTTC; CDR3 protein: CASSIGPGQGGEQYF
clone size: few; D gene: .; V gene: TRBV29-1; J gene: TRBJ1-2; CDR3 DNA: TGCAGCGTTGGGGGATCAACCTCCGCTAACTATGGCTACACCTTC; CDR3 protein: CSVGGSTSANYGYTF
clone size: .; D gene: .; V gene: TRBV12-3/TRBV12-4; J gene: TRBJ2-3; CDR3 DNA: TGTGCCAGCAGGCCAGACAGCACAGATACGCAGTATTTT; CDR3 protein: CASRPDSTDTQYF
clone size: few; D gene: .; V gene: TRBV14; J gene: TRBJ2-3; CDR3 DNA: TGTGCCAGCAACCCAACAGGGCCCGGTACGCAGTATTTT; CDR3 protein: CASNPTGPGTQYF
clone size: .; D gene: .; V gene: TRBV20-1; J gene: TRBJ1-2; CDR3 DNA: TGCAGTGCTAGTCGGGGGACCTCAGCCTATGGCTACACCTTC; CDR3 protein: CSASRGTSAYGYTF
clone size: .; D gene: .; V gene: TRBV29-1; J gene: TRBJ1-6; CDR3 DNA: TGCAGCGCCAGTAGAGGGGGTAATTCACCCCTCCACTTT; CDR3 protein: CSASRGGNSPLHF